This TCR beta chain was obtained from a study of tumor-infiltrating lymphocytes in primary liver carcinoma. The overall study: Sequenced samples came back with roughly 3.65 to 7.5 million productive TCRbeta reads, and the counts looked alike across tissue types. Whole-study findings and limits: Blood's top-250-clone fraction was significantly lower than that of tumors (p = 0.039). Tumor region pairs showed greater overlap than either tumor-adjacent or tumor-blood pairs did.

As for this clonotype: Its antigen is undetermined. A read error is possible here, since a much larger clone lies one base away.

CDR1 and CDR2 (germline): SGHRS, YFSETQ. The ends were cut back, 1 base at V and 8 bases at J, with 12 bases in the middle. The CDR3 is 14 amino acids. From around 20-30 mg of unsorted bulk tissue, DNA and RNA were co-extracted together. Those patients suffered from chronic HBV infection and were treatment-naive. With around 520 ng total RNA as template and a constant-region primer, TCR beta cDNA was made. For TCR beta, libraries were produced by three nested multiplex PCR rounds using slightly modified ARM-PCR. TRBV1-TRBV30 forward and Cbeta reverse primers drove the first two roughly 10-cycle rounds. TCRdb re-called the multiplex PCR reads with MiXCR, one entry per CDR3 protein. This table has approximately 110,000 distinct CDR3 sequences, 80% to 85% appearing once.

V usage is TRBV5-1 and J usage is TRBJ1-4; no reliable D call. The sample taken for sequencing was liver tumor tissue from sampling region 3. Sample subset: tumor region T3, left-lateral pole. The clonotype comes from a man between 40 and 49 years old with primary liver carcinoma and hepatitis B virus infection. The CDR3 DNA reads TGCGCCAGCAGCTTGCAAGAGGTTGGCGAAAAACTGTTTTTT. Its protein product is CASSLQEVGEKLFF. Using reference TRBV5-1 and TRBJ1-4 for the parts outside the CDR3, the full variable domain is KAGVTQTPRYLIKTRGQQVTLSCSPISGHRSVSWYQQTPGQGLQFLFEYFSETQRNKGNFPGRFSGRQFSNSRSEMNVSTLELGDSALYLCASSLQEVGEKLFFGSGTQLSVL.